Listed below are T cell receptor beta chains from one sample, sequenced in a study of blood T cells in healthy people across ages. TCRdb ran MiXCR on the 5' RACE reads and lists one entry per CDR3 protein. The sample lists about 1.6 million distinct CDR3 sequences; 30% to 40% were seen once. Input material: blood. These receptors were collected from a woman in her twenties or thirties in good health. CDR3s include the opening cysteine and the closing phenylalanine or tryptophan. The order of the fields is CDR3 length, V gene, J gene, CDR3 protein.

>16|TRBV7-3|TRBJ2-1
CASTLIAGASYNEQFF
>12|TRBV29-1|TRBJ2-2
CSVETGAGELFF
>15|TRBV5-1|TRBJ1-4
CASSLVNGANEKLFF
>18|TRBV20-1|TRBJ2-1
CSARVGTGGYSSYNEQFF
>14|TRBV20-1|-
CSAPEGPRYHEQFF
>14|TRBV5-1|TRBJ2-5
CASSWRGTEETQYF
>16|TRBV20-1|TRBJ2-2
CSAPQGRGRAFGELFF
>14|TRBV4-2|TRBJ2-7
CASSPLDRVGEQYF
>13|TRBV20-1|TRBJ1-2
CRARHGTNYGYTF
>16|TRBV4-1|TRBJ2-1
CASSLREGDAGNEQFF
>14|TRBV6-1|TRBJ2-7
CASSEKGSSYEQYF
>17|TRBV7-2|TRBJ2-7
CASSSKNWDSRGPEQYF
>13|TRBV5-1|TRBJ2-5
CASSLAKGETQYF
>15|TRBV7-2|TRBJ2-1
CAGSLGSGSYNEQFF
>15|TRBV5-1|TRBJ2-7
CASSLQGQGPYEQYF
>15|TRBV6-6|TRBJ1-5
CASSYYEGPDQPQHF
>18|TRBV2|TRBJ2-1
CASQKTSGGPSSRNEQFF
>13|TRBV7-9|TRBJ2-7
CASSFGTAGEQYF